These 25 T cell receptor beta chains were sequenced from one sample in a study of blood T cell repertoires in COVID-19. Generated by immunoSEQ multiplex PCR, the TCRdb table keeps only in-frame clones and is missing some. The data show 140,000 to 150,000 clones, about nine tenths seen once. The sample comprised peripheral blood. The receptors stem from a human donor with COVID-19, enrolled during active disease. The donor label of this sample is uncertain.

J is TRBJ1-2 and V is TRBV5-1; the match to TRBD1 covers 9 bases. Germline loops: CDR1 SGHRS, CDR2 YFSETQ. Trimming took 1 base from V and 8 from J; bases not matched to a gene: 6. This CDR3 has 14 amino acids. Here the CDR3 DNA reads TGCGCCAGCAGCTTGCCTGGGACAGGGCACGGCTACACCTTC. It specifies CASSLPGTGHGYTF.

This chain uses TRBV5-4 with TRBJ2-3; 9 bases fit TRBD2. The germline V gene encodes CDR1 SGHNT and CDR2 YYREEE (reference sequence). This CDR3 comprises 16 residues. V gave up 3 bases and J gave up 2 bases; unmatched junction bases: 7. CDR3 amino acids: CASSSRGLADTDTQYF. The CDR3 bases are TGTGCCAGCAGCTCAAGGGGACTAGCTGACACAGATACGCAGTATTTT.

The chain recombines TRBV13 with TRBJ1-2; 7 bases fit TRBD1. Trimming cost V 5 bases and J 3 bases; bases outside gene matches: 3. The CDR3 loop spans 13 amino acids. From germline, CDR1 is PRHDT and CDR2 FYEKMQ (reference sequence). The CDR3 region is CASSPGTDYGYTF. In nucleotides, the CDR3 is TGTGCCAGCAGCCCTGGGACAGACTATGGCTACACCTTC.

The chain carries TRBV27 and TRBJ1-2; 9 bases are shared with TRBD1. With 0 bases clipped from V and 4 bases from J, the junction kept 0 bases outside the gene matches. Germline V gene sequence: CDR1 MNHEY, CDR2 SMNVEV (reference sequence). This CDR3 is built from 14 residues. The CDR3 DNA reads as TGTGCCAGCAGTTTATCGGGACAGGGCTATGGCTACACCTTC. Its protein product is CASSLSGQGYGYTF.

The chain carries TRBV10-1 and TRBJ2-7; TRBD1 matches 9 bases. The CDR3 sequence is 13 residues long. The junction had 1 base not matched to a gene; V was cut back by 6 bases and J by 1 base. In germline, CDR1 is WNHNN, CDR2 SYGVQD (reference sequence). The CDR3 nucleotides are TGCGCCAGCAGCGGGACAGGGTCCTACGAGCAGTACTTC. It yields the protein CASSGTGSYEQYF.

The J gene is TRBJ2-7, the V gene TRBV5-1; possibly TRBD1 for D (5 bases). Germline V gene lookup returns CDR1 SGHRS and CDR2 YFSETQ. V was shortened by 0 bases and J by 5 bases, with 15 bases between the two germline ends. There are 15 residues in the CDR3. CDR3 in amino acids: CASSLELNRLNEQYF. CDR3 coding DNA: TGCGCCAGCAGCTTGGAACTTAACAGGTTGAACGAGCAGTACTTC.

The J gene is TRBJ2-7, the V gene TRBV2, with a tentative D call TRBD2 (6 bases). The V end lost 3 bases, the J end lost 7 bases, and 19 bases lay between the germline ends. The germline V gene has CDR1 SNHLY and CDR2 FYNNEI. The CDR3 is 15 amino acids. The CDR3 sequence: CASSEIAGGAGEQYF. The CDR3 DNA follows: TGTGCCAGCAGTGAGATTGCCGGCGGGGCGGGAGAGCAGTACTTC.

The V gene is TRBV4-1, the J gene TRBJ1-3; no definite D call. The CDR3 runs to 13 residues. Germline V gene sequence: CDR1 MGHRA, CDR2 YSYEKL. V gave up 5 bases and J gave up 3 bases, with 8 bases separating them. As DNA, the CDR3 is TGCGCCAGCAGCGGAGTGAATGGAAACACCATATATTTT. It encodes CASSGVNGNTIYF.

V is TRBV10-3 and J is TRBJ1-2; 7 bases match TRBD1. Germline CDR1 and CDR2: ENHRY and SYGVKD. The CDR3 totals 15 residues. The V segment lost 4 bases and the J segment 6 bases; nucleotides outside the gene matches: 11. CDR3 loop: CAISGWDSLMDGYTF. The CDR3 DNA reads as TGTGCCATCAGTGGATGGGACAGTCTTATGGATGGCTACACCTTC.

V and J are TRBV6-5 and TRBJ2-7; a weak D match, TRBD2 (6 bases). Deletions cut 8 bases from V and 4 bases from J, with 18 bases between. CDR3 length: 14 amino acids. Germline V gene lookup returns CDR1 MNHEY and CDR2 SVGAGI. The chain's CDR3 is CASPSLARIYEQYF. CDR3 nucleotides: TGTGCCAGCCCAAGTCTAGCGAGGATTTACGAGCAGTACTTC.

The chain combines TRBV28 with TRBJ1-4; TRBD1 aligns across 9 bases. The CDR3 consists of 15 residues. Germline values: CDR1 MDHEN, CDR2 SYDVKM. Unmatched junction bases numbered 8, after V lost 5 bases and J lost 7 bases. The CDR3 region has the DNA TGTGCCAGCAGTGCACAGGGGGCGGTTCGTGAAAAACTGTTTTTT. Protein: CASSAQGAVREKLFF.

This clone was picked up one time. The DNA of the CDR3 is TGTGCCAGCAGCTCCCACGCCGGGGGTGGGGAAAAACTGTTTTTT. Its protein is CASSSHAGGGEKLFF. The chain combines TRBV21-1 with TRBJ1-4. TRBV21-1 counts as a pseudogene. The CDR3 sequence is 15 residues long.

The chain carries TRBV9 and TRBJ1-6; 8 bases are shared with TRBD1. The CDR3 consists of 17 residues. V trimming: 3 bases; J trimming: 0 bases; junction bases outside the gene matches: 5. The germline gives CDR1 SGDLS, CDR2 YYNGEE. The CDR3 reads CASSGVDRDSYNSPLHF. The CDR3 nucleotides read TGTGCCAGCAGCGGGGTGGACAGGGACTCCTATAATTCACCCCTCCACTTT.

J is TRBJ2-1 and V is TRBV18; 13 nucleotides agree with TRBD2. The CDR3 length is 17 residues. V dropped 3 bases and J dropped 0; count of bases not matched to a gene: 2. CDR1 and CDR2 (germline): KGHSH, LQKENI. The CDR3 DNA reads as TGTGCCAGCTCACCGACTAGCGGGGGGAGCTCCTACAATGAGCAGTTCTTC. It is translated as CASSPTSGGSSYNEQFF.

The gene calls are TRBV7-9 and TRBJ1-5; possible D gene TRBD1, 5 bases. Per the germline V gene, CDR1 is SEHNR and CDR2 is FQNEAQ (reference sequence). V lost 5 bases and J lost 7, with 9 bases in between. The CDR3 extends over 12 amino acids. The CDR3 DNA is TGTGCCAGCAGCCCCGGGGGACAGCCCCAGCATTTT. Amino acid sequence: CASSPGGQPQHF.

The genes are TRBV3-1 (or the pseudogene TRBV3-2) and TRBJ2-3; 12 nucleotides agree with TRBD2. This CDR3 region has 15 residues. Germline CDR1 reads LGHDT; CDR2 reads YNNKEL (reference sequence). With 0 bases clipped from V and 9 bases from J, the junction kept 4 bases outside the gene matches. The CDR3 nucleotides read TGTGCCAGCAGCCAAGAGGCTAGCGGGGGGGGCACGCAGTATTTT. Residues: CASSQEASGGGTQYF.

The V call is TRBV4-1, the J call TRBJ1-4, with D perhaps TRBD1 (6 bases). Trimming shortened V by 5 bases and J by 5 bases, and 27 bases separated the two germline ends. Germline CDR1 reads MGHRA; CDR2 reads YSYEKL. CDR3 size: 19 residues. The CDR3 nucleotides are TGCGCCAGCAGCTCTCAGACGCCTGGGGGGGCTGGGGGGAATGAAAAACTGTTTTTT. It encodes CASSSQTPGGAGGNEKLFF.

This chain joins TRBV5-4 and TRBJ2-5, with 8 nucleotides matching TRBD1. The CDR3 is 15 residues long. The V gene's germline CDR1 is SGHNT and CDR2 YYREEE (reference sequence). Trimming took 2 bases from V and 5 from J; bases not matched to a gene: 8. The CDR3 nucleotides read TGTGCCAGCAGCTTACTTACAGGGGGTGTGGAGACCCAGTACTTC. It is translated as CASSLLTGGVETQYF.

This clone came up once. This chain uses TRBV6-1 with TRBJ1-1, with D hard to call. Looked up from germline, CDR1 is MNHNS and CDR2 is SASEGT. The CDR3 extends over 17 amino acids. Trimming stripped 2 bases from V and 0 bases from J, with 16 bases between. This chain's CDR3 is CASSERGGLTLNTEAFF. CDR3 sequence (DNA): TGTGCCAGCAGTGAACGGGGAGGATTGACCTTGAACACTGAAGCTTTCTTT.

The chain couples TRBV12-3 or TRBV12-4 to TRBJ1-1; D perhaps matches TRBD1 (5 bases). There are 13 residues in the CDR3. V was pared by 3 bases and J by 4 bases, with 9 bases between. The CDR3 nucleotides read TGTGCCAGCAGTTTGAGGGGAGGCACTGAAGCTTTCTTT. This gives the protein CASSLRGGTEAFF.

The J gene is TRBJ2-3, the V gene TRBV30; maybe TRBD2 (6 bases). This CDR3 spans 12 amino acids. V was cut by 4 bases and J by 6 bases, with 11 bases left in between. Germline V gene data show CDR1 as GTSNPN and CDR2 as SVGIG (reference sequence). The CDR3 protein is CAWTGGMDTQYF. The CDR3 DNA follows: TGTGCCTGGACAGGAGGGATGGATACGCAGTATTTT.

This chain links TRBV27 with TRBJ2-1, with D possibly TRBD1 on 6 matching bases. CDR1 is MNHEY, CDR2 SMNVEV, per germline (reference sequence). Trimming stripped 4 bases from V and 4 bases from J, with 14 bases between. CDR3 length: 15 amino acids. The CDR3, as DNA: TGTGCCAGCAGTTCTCGGGACAAGGTTTACAATGAGCAGTTCTTC. Residues: CASSSRDKVYNEQFF.

Note on this clone: Other DNA variants within this sample encode the same CDR3. This chain connects TRBV19 to TRBJ1-6; 7 bases fit TRBD1. V lost 7 bases to trimming and J lost 6 bases; unmatched junction nucleotides: 6. Germline loops: CDR1 LNHDA, CDR2 SQIVND (reference sequence). The CDR3 sequence is 14 residues long. CDR3 residues: CASTRQGRNSPLHF. The CDR3 DNA is TGTGCCAGTACCCGACAGGGACGTAATTCACCCCTCCACTTT.

The CDR3 bases are TGTGCCAGCAGCTCGATGCCATCGACAGACTCCCCAGATACGCAGTATTTT. It codes for CASSSMPSTDSPDTQYF. The chain has TRBV7-9 and TRBJ2-3; D possibly corresponds to TRBD1 (5 bases). The CDR3 covers 17 residues. Germline V gene sequence: CDR1 SEHNR, CDR2 FQNEAQ (reference sequence). Trimming took off 4 bases at V and 4 bases at J, with 21 bases between the two ends.

Concerning this clone itself: This sample includes further DNA sequences coding for the same CDR3. The chain employs TRBV6-5 and TRBJ1-2; TRBD1 agrees at 12 bases. The CDR3 sequence is 15 residues long. The germline gives CDR1 MNHEY, CDR2 SVGAGI. V shed 6 bases, J shed 2 bases, and the junction held 4 bases outside the gene matches. The CDR3 region has the DNA TGTGCCAGCAGACCGGGACAGGGGGCGAACTATGGCTACACCTTC. Amino acids: CASRPGQGANYGYTF.